This T cell receptor (beta chain) was identified in a study of blood T cell repertoires in COVID-19. Looked up from germline, CDR1 is SGHTA and CDR2 is FQGNSA. The CDR3 is made up of 14 amino acids. Deletions cut 5 bases from V and 0 bases from J, with 7 bases between. Method: immunoSEQ multiplex PCR; TCRdb's copy keeps in-frame clones and lacks some. The sample holds about 340,000 clones, around nine tenths seen once. This receptor was identified in a woman between 65 and 79 years old with COVID-19, enrolled during active disease. The V and J genes are TRBV7-2 and TRBJ2-2; D gene ambiguous. The sample comprised peripheral blood. Here the CDR3 reads CASSTSANTGELFF. Written as DNA, the CDR3 is TGTGCCAGCAGCACAAGCGCGAACACCGGGGAGCTGTTTTTT. Complete variable domain (other parts from reference TRBV7-2 and TRBJ2-2): GAGVSQSPSNKVTEKGKDVELRCDPISGHTALYWYRQSLGQGLEFLIYFQGNSAPDKSGLPSDRFSAERTGGSVSTLTIQRTQQEDSAVYLCASSTSANTGELFFGEGSRLTVL.